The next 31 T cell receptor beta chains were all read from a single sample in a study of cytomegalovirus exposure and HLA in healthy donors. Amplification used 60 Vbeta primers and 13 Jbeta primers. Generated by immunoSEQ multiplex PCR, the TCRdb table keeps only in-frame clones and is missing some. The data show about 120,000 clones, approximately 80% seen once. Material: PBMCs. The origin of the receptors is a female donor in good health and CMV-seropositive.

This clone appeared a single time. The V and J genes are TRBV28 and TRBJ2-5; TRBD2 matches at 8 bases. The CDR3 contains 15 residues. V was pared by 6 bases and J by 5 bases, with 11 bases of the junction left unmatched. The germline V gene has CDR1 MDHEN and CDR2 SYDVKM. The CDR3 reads CASSSSGGQRETQYF. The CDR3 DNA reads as TGTGCCAGCAGCTCCAGCGGGGGCCAAAGGGAGACCCAGTACTTC.

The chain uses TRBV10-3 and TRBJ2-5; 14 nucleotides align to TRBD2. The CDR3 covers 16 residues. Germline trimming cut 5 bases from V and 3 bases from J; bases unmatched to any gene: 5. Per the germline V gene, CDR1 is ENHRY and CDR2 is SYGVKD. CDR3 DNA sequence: TGTGCCATCAGTCCGGGGACTAGCGGGGGAAAAGAGACCCAGTACTTC. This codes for CAISPGTSGGKETQYF.

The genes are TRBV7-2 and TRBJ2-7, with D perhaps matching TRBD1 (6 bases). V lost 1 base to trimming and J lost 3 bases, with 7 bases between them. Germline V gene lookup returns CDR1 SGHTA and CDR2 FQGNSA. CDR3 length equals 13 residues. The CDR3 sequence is CASSLEQGYEQYF. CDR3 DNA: TGTGCCAGCAGCTTAGAACAGGGCTACGAGCAGTACTTC.

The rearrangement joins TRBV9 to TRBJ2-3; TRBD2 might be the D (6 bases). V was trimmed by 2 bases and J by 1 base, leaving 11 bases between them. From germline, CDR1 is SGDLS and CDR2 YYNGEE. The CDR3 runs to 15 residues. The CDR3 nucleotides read TGTGCCAGCAGCGTCCGGGACTGGGGCACAGATACGCAGTATTTT. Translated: CASSVRDWGTDTQYF.

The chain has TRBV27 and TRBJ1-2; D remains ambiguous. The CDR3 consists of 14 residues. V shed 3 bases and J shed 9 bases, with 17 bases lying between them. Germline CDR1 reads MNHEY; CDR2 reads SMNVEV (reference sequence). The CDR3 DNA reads TGTGCCAGCAGTTTTAGGCGAGAAAGAGGGAGCTACACCTTC. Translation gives CASSFRRERGSYTF.

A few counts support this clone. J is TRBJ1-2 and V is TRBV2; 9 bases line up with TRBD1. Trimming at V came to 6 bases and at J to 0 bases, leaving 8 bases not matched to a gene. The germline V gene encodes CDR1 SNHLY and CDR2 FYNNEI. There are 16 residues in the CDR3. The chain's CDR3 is CASSGDRALTNYGYTF. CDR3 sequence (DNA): TGTGCCAGCAGCGGGGACAGGGCCCTTACTAACTATGGCTACACCTTC.

The CDR3 is CASSLSWGSVNEQFF. In DNA, the CDR3 is TGTGCCAGCAGCTTGTCGTGGGGCAGCGTCAATGAGCAGTTCTTC. The gene calls are TRBV5-6 and TRBJ2-1, with D maybe TRBD1 (5 bases). Germline CDR1 and CDR2: SGHDT and YYEEEE. V lost 1 base to trimming and J lost 6 bases, with 14 bases between them. CDR3 length equals 15 residues.

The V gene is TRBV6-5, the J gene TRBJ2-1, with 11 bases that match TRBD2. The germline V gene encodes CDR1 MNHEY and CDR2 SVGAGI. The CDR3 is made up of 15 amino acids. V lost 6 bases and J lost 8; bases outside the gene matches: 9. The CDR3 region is CASSPTSGVWYEQFF. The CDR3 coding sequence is TGTGCCAGCAGCCCGACTAGCGGGGTTTGGTATGAGCAGTTCTTC.

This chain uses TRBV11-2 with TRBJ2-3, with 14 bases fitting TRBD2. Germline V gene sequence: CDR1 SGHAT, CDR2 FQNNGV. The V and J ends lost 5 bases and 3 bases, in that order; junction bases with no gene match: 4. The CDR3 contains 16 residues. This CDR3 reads CASSPGLAGVTDTQYF. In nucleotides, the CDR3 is TGTGCCAGCAGCCCGGGACTAGCGGGGGTAACAGATACGCAGTATTTT. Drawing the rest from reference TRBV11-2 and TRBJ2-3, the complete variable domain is EAGVAQSPRYKIIEKRQSVAFWCNPISGHATLYWYQQILGQGPKLLIQFQNNGVVDDSQLPKDRFSAERLKGVDSTLKIQPAKLEDSAVYLCASSPGLAGVTDTQYFGPGTRLTVL.

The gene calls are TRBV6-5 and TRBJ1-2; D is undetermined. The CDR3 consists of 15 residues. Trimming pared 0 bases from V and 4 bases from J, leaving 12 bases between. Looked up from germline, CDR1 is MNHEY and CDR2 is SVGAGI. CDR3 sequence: CASSYSNRNPYGYTF. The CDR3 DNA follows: TGTGCCAGCAGTTACTCGAATAGAAACCCCTATGGCTACACCTTC.

This CDR3 is CAISLDGTGNRLHGYTF. The CDR3 DNA follows: TGTGCCATCAGCCTAGATGGGACAGGGAATCGATTGCATGGCTACACCTTC. The chain combines TRBV10-3 with TRBJ1-2; 9 positions agree with TRBD1. The CDR3 is made up of 17 amino acids. Germline lookup yields CDR1 ENHRY and CDR2 SYGVKD. V dropped 6 bases and J dropped 6; count of bases not matched to a gene: 17.

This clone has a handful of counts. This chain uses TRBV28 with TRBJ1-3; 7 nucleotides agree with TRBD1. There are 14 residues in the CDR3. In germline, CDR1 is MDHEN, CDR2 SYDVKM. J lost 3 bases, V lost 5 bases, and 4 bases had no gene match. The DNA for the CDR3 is TGTGCCAGCAGTCTTGACAGGGTTGGAAACACCATATATTTT. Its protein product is CASSLDRVGNTIYF.

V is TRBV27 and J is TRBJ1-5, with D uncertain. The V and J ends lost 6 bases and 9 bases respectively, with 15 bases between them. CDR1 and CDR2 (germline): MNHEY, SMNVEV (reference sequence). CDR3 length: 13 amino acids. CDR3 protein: CASSPTPPGPQHF. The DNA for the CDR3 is TGTGCCAGCAGCCCCACGCCGCCAGGGCCCCAGCATTTT.

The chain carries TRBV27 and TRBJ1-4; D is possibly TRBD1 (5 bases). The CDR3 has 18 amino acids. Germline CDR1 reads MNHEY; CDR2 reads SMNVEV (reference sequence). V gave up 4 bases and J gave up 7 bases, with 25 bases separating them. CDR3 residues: CASSSPGGRRQGGEKLFF. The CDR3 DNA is TGTGCCAGCAGTTCCCCCGGCGGGAGGCGGCAGGGTGGTGAAAAACTGTTTTTT.

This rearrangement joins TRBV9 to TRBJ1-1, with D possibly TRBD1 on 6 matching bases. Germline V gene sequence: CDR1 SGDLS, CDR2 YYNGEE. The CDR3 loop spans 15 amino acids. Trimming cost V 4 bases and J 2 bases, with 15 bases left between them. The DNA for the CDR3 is TGTGCCAGCAGCCCTCGAGGGGGTAGCAACACTGAAGCTTTCTTT. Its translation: CASSPRGGSNTEAFF.

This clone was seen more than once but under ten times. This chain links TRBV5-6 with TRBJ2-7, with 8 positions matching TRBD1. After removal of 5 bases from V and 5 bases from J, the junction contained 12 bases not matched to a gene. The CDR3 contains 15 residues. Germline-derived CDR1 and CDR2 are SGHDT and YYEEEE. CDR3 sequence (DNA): TGTGCCAGCAGGTTCGGACAGGGTCTTTTCCACGAGCAGTACTTC. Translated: CASRFGQGLFHEQYF.

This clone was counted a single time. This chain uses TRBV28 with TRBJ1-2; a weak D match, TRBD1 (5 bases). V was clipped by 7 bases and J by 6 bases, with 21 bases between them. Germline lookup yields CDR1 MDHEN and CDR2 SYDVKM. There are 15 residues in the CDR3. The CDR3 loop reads CASIPGAEGVNGYTF. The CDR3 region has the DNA TGTGCCAGCATCCCTGGGGCAGAAGGGGTGAATGGCTACACCTTC.

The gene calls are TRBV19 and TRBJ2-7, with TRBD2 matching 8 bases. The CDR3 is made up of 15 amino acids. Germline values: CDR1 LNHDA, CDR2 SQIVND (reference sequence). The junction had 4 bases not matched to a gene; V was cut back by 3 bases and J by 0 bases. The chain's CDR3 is CASSIGGGLSYEQYF. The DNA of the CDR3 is TGTGCCAGTAGTATCGGCGGGGGGCTCTCCTACGAGCAGTACTTC.

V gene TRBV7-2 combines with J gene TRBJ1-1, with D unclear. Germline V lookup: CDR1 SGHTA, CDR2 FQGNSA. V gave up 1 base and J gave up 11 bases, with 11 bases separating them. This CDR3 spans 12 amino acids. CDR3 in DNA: TGTGCCAGCAGCTTAGACCTCTTCCAGGCTTTCTTT. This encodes CASSLDLFQAFF.

The CDR3 coding sequence is TGCAGCGTTGAATTGGGGGACAGGGGCATCCAGTACTTC. Translation gives CSVELGDRGIQYF. The rearrangement links TRBV29-1 to TRBJ2-5; TRBD1 agrees at 10 bases. From germline, CDR1 is SQVTM and CDR2 ANQGSEA. V dropped 2 bases and J dropped 10; count of bases not matched to a gene: 7. The length of the CDR3 is 13 residues.

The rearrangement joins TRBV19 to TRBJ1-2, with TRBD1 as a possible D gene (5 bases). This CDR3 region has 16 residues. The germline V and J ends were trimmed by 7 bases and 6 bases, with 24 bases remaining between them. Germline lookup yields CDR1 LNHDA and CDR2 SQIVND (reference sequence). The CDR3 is CASNTPGGLPTNGYTF. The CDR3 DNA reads TGTGCCAGTAACACGCCGGGGGGACTCCCTACCAATGGCTACACCTTC.

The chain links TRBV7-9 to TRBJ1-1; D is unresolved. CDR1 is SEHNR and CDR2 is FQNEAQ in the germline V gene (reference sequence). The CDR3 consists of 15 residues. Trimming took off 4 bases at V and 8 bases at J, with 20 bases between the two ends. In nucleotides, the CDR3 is TGTGCCAGCAGCTCCCGTGATGAGTTGATTGCCGAAGCTTTCTTT. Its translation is CASSSRDELIAEAFF.

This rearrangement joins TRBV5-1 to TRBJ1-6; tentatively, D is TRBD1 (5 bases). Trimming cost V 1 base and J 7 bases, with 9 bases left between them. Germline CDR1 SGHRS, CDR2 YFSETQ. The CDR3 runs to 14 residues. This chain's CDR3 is CASSLTGINSPLHF. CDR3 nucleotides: TGCGCCAGCAGCTTGACAGGCATCAATTCACCCCTCCACTTT. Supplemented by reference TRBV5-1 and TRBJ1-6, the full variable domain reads KAGVTQTPRYLIKTRGQQVTLSCSPISGHRSVSWYQQTPGQGLQFLFEYFSETQRNKGNFPGRFSGRQFSNSRSEMNVSTLELGDSALYLCASSLTGINSPLHFGNGTRLTVT.

Here the CDR3 DNA reads TGTGCCAGCAGTTTAAGGGGGTGGCAGCCCCAGCATTTT. Protein product: CASSLRGWQPQHF. The rearrangement links TRBV27 to TRBJ1-5, with D perhaps TRBD1 (6 bases). The CDR3 has 13 residues. Trimming stripped 2 bases from V and 7 bases from J, with 9 bases between. Germline V CDR1 and CDR2: MNHEY, SMNVEV (reference sequence).

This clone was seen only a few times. The CDR3 DNA reads TGTGCCAGCAGTTCGCCCGCGGACAGGGCGAACACTGAAGCTTTCTTT. It is translated as CASSSPADRANTEAFF. The chain recombines TRBV6-5 with TRBJ1-1; 8 bases match TRBD1. The CDR3 sequence is 16 residues long. Unmatched junction bases numbered 8, after V lost 4 bases and J lost 1 base. In germline, CDR1 is MNHEY, CDR2 SVGAGI.

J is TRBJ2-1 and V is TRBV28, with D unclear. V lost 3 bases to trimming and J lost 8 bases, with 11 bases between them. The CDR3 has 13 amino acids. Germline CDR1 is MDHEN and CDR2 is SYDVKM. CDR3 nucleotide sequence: TGTGCCAGCAGTTTCCCCCTAGGCGATGAGCAGTTCTTC. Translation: CASSFPLGDEQFF.

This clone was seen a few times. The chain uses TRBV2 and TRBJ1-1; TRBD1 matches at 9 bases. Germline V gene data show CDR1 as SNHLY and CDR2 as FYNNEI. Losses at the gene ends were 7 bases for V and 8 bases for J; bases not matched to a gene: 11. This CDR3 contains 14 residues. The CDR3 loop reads CASTPQGAYQEAFF. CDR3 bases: TGTGCCAGCACCCCACAGGGGGCCTATCAAGAAGCTTTCTTT.

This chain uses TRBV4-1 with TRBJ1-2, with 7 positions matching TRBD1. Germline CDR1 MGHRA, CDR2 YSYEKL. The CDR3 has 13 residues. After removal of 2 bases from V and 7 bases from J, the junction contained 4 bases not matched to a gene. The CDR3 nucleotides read TGCGCCAGCAGCCAAACAGGGGATGGTGGCTACACCTTC. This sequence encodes CASSQTGDGGYTF.

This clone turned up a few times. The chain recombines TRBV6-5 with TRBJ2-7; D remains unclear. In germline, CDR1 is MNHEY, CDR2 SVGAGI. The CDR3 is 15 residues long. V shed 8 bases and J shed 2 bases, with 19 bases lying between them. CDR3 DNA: TGTGCCAGCGTCGACAATCGACGGCCCCCCTACGAGCAGTACTTC. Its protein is CASVDNRRPPYEQYF.

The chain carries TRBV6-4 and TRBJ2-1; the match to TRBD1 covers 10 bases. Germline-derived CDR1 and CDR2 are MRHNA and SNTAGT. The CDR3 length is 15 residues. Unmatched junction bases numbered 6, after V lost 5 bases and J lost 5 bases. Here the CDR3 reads CASSRTGGPNNEQFF. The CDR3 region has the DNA TGTGCCAGCAGTCGGACAGGGGGACCTAACAATGAGCAGTTCTTC.

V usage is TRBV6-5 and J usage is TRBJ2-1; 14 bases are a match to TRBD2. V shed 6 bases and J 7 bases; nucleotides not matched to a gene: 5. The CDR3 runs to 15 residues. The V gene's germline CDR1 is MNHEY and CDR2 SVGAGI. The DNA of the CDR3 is TGTGCCAGCAGCGGACTAGCGGGGGGTATTAATGAGCAGTTCTTC. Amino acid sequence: CASSGLAGGINEQFF.